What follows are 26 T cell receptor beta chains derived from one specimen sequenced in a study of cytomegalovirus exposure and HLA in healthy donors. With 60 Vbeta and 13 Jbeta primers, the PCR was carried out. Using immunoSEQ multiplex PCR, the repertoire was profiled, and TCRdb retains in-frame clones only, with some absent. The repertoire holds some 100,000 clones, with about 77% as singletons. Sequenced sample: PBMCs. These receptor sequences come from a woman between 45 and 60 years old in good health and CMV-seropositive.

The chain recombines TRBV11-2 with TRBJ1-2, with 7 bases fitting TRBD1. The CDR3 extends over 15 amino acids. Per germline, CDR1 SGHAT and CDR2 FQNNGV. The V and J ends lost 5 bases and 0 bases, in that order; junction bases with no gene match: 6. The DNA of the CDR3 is TGTGCCAGCAGCCCGACGGGACAGTCTAACTATGGCTACACCTTC. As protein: CASSPTGQSNYGYTF.

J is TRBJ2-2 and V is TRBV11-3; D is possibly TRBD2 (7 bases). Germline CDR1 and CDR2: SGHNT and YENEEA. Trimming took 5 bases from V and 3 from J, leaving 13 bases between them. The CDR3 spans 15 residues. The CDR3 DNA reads TGTGCCAGCAGCCTGGGGGGGCTCCACACCGGGGAGCTGTTTTTT. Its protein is CASSLGGLHTGELFF.

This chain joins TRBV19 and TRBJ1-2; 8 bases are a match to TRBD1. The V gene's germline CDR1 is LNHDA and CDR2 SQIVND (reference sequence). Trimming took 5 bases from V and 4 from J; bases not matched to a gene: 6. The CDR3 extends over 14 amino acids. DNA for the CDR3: TGTGCCAGTAGTCCCGCGACAGGGGTCTATGGCTACACCTTC. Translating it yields CASSPATGVYGYTF.

The CDR3 spells CASRPEFQRPYEQYF. CDR3 DNA sequence: TGTGCCAGCCGCCCGGAGTTCCAGCGACCTTACGAGCAGTACTTC. The chain uses TRBV6-5 and TRBJ2-7; D remains ambiguous. Trimming shortened V by 8 bases and J by 4 bases, and 21 bases separated the two germline ends. The CDR3 covers 15 residues. Germline V gene sequence: CDR1 MNHEY, CDR2 SVGAGI.

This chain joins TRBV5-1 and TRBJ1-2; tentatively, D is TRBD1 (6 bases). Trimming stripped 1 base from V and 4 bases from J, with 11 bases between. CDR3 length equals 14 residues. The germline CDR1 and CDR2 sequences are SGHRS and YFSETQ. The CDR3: CASSLTGSGYGYTF. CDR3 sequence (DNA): TGCGCCAGCAGCTTGACAGGGTCGGGCTATGGCTACACCTTC. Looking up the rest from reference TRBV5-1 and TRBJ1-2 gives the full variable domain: KAGVTQTPRYLIKTRGQQVTLSCSPISGHRSVSWYQQTPGQGLQFLFEYFSETQRNKGNFPGRFSGRQFSNSRSEMNVSTLELGDSALYLCASSLTGSGYGYTFGSGTRLTVV.

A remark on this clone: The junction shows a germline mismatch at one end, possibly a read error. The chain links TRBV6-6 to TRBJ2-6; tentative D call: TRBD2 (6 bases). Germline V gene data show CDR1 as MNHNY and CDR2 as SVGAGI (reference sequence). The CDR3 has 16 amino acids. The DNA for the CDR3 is TGTGCCAGCAGTTACCCCGATAGAGGGGAGGACAACGCCCTGACTTTC. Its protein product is CASSYPDRGEDNALTF.

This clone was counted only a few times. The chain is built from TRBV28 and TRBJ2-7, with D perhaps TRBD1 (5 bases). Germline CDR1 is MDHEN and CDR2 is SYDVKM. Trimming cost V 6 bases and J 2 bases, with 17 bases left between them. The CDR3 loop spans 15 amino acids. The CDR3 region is CASSPKYRRTYEQYF. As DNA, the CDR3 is TGTGCCAGCAGCCCTAAATACAGGAGAACCTACGAGCAGTACTTC. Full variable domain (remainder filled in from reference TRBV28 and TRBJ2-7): DVKVTQSSRYLVKRTGEKVFLECVQDMDHENMFWYRQDPGLGLRLIYFSYDVKMKEKGDIPEGYSVSREKKERFSLILESASTNQTSMYLCASSPKYRRTYEQYFGPGTRLTVT.

DNA of the CDR3: TGTGCCAGCAGTTTAGGACCCCTCGCTTTGAAGGGAGGTCAAGAGACCCAGTACTTC. Its protein product is CASSLGPLALKGGQETQYF. The V and J genes are TRBV27 and TRBJ2-5, with TRBD2 as a possible D gene (6 bases). V lost 2 bases to trimming and J lost 2 bases, with 24 bases between them. This CDR3 has 19 residues. Per germline, CDR1 MNHEY and CDR2 SMNVEV (reference sequence).

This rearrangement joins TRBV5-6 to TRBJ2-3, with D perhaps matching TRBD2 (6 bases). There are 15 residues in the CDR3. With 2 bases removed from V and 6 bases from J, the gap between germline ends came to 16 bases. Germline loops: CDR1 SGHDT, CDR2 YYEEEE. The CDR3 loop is CASSLVGGQVDTQYF. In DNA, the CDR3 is TGTGCCAGCAGCTTAGTGGGAGGCCAAGTGGATACGCAGTATTTT.

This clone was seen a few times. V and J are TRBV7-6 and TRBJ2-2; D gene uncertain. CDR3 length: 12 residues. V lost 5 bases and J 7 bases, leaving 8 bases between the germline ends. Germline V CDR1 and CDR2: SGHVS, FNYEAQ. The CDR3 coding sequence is TGTGCCAGCAGCCCCCGCGTCGGGGAGCTGTTTTTT. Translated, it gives CASSPRVGELFF.

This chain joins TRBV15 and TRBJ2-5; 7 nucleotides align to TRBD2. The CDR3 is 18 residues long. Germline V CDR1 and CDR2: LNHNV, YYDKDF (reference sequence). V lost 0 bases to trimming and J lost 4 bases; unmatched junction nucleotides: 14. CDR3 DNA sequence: TGTGCCACCAGCAGAGATGGGAGGGGTACCCAACCAAGAGAGACCCAGTACTTC. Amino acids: CATSRDGRGTQPRETQYF.

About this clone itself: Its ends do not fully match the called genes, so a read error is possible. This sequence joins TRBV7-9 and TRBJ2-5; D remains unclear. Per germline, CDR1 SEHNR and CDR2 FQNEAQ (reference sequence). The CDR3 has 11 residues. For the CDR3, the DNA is TGTTCCAGCAGCTTGAGGGAGACCCAGTACTTC. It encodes CSSSLRETQYF.

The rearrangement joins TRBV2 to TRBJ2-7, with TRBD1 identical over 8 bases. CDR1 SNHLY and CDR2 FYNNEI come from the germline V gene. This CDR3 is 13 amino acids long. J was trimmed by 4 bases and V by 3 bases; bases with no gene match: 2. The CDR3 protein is CASSDRGRYEQYF. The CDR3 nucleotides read TGTGCCAGCAGTGACAGGGGGCGGTACGAGCAGTACTTC.

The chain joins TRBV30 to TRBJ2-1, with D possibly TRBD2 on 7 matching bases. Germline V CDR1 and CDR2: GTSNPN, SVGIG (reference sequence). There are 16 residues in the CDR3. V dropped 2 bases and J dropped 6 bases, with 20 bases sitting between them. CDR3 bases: TGTGCCTGGAGTCCAAAAGGGGGGGCCTCGGGCAATGAGCAGTTCTTC. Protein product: CAWSPKGGASGNEQFF.

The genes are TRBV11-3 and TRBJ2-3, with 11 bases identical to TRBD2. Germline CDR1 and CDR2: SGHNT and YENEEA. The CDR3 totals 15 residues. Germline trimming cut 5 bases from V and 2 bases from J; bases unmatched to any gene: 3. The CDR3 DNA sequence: TGTGCCAGCAGCCTGACTAGCGGGATCACAGATACGCAGTATTTT. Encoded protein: CASSLTSGITDTQYF.

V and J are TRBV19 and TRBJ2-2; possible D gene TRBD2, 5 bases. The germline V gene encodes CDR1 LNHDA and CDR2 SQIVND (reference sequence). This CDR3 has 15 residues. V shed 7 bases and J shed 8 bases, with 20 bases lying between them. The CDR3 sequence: CASMGDWTSLGELFF. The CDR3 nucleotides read TGTGCCAGTATGGGCGACTGGACTTCTTTGGGGGAGCTGTTTTTT.

In DNA form, the CDR3 reads TGTGCCAGCAGCCCTGGGACATCTCCCAACTATGGCTACACCTTC. Its translation is CASSPGTSPNYGYTF. The rearrangement links TRBV9 to TRBJ1-2; the D gene is possibly TRBD1 (6 bases). CDR3 length equals 15 residues. Germline CDR1 is SGDLS and CDR2 is YYNGEE. V dropped 4 bases and J dropped 2 bases, with 15 bases sitting between them.

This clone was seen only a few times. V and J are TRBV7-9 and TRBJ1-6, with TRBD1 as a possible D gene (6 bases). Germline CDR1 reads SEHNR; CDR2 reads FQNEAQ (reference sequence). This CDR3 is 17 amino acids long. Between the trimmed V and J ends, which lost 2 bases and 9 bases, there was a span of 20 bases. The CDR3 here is CASSLLGTGQPGSPLHF. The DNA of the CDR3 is TGTGCCAGCAGCTTACTAGGAACGGGACAACCGGGTTCACCCCTCCACTTT.

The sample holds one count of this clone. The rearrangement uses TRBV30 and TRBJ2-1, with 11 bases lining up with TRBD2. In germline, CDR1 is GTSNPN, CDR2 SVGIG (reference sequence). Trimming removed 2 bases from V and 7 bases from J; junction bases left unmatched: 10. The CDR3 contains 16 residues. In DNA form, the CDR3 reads TGTGCCTGGAGTTTAACTTTAGCGGGAGGGGTGAATGAGCAGTTCTTC. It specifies CAWSLTLAGGVNEQFF.

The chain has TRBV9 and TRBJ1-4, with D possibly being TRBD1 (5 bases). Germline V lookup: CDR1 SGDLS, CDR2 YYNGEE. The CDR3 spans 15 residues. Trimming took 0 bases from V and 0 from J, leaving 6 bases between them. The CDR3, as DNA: TGTGCCAGCAGCGTAGCGGGGGCAACTAATGAAAAACTGTTTTTT. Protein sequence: CASSVAGATNEKLFF.

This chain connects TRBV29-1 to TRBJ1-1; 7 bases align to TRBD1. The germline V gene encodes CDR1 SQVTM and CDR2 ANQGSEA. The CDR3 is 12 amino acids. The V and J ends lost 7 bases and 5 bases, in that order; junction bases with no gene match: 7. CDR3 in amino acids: CSGWDSRTEAFF. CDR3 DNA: TGCAGCGGGTGGGACAGCAGAACTGAAGCTTTCTTT. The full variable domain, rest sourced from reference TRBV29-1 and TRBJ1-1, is SAVISQKPSRDICQRGTSLTIQCQVDSQVTMMFWYRQQPGQSLTLIATANQGSEATYESGFVIDKFPISRPNLTFSTLTVSNMSPEDSSIYLCSGWDSRTEAFFGQGTRLTVV.

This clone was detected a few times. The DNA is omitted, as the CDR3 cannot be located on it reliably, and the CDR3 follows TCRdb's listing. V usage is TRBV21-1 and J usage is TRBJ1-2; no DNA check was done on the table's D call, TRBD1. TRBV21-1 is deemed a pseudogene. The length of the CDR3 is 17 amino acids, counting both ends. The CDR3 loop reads CASSKVGGGASSHGYTF.

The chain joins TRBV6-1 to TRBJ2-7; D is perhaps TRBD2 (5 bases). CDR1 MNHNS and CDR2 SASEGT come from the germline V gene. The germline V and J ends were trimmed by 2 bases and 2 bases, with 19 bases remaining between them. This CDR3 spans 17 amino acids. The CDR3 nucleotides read TGTGCCAGCAGTGAATCGGCTAGCCCTATCCATCCCTACGAGCAGTACTTC. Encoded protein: CASSESASPIHPYEQYF.

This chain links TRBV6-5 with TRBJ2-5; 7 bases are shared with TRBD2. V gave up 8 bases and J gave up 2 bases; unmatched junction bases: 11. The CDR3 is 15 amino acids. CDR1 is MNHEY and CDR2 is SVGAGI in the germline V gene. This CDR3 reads CASGMSGGGQETQYF. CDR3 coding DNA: TGTGCCAGCGGGATGTCGGGCGGGGGACAAGAGACCCAGTACTTC.

CDR3 amino acids: CASSLVRSPYNSPLHF. CDR3 sequence (DNA): TGTGCCAGCAGCTTAGTGAGGAGCCCCTATAATTCACCCCTCCACTTT. The rearrangement links TRBV11-2 to TRBJ1-6; no firm D call. The V end lost 1 base, the J end lost 2 bases, and 9 bases lay between the germline ends. The CDR3 contains 16 residues. The germline V gene encodes CDR1 SGHAT and CDR2 FQNNGV.

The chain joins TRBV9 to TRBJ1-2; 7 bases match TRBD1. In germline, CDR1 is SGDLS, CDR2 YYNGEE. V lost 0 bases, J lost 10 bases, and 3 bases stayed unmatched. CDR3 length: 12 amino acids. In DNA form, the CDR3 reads TGTGCCAGCAGCGTAGCTCAGGGGGTCTACACCTTC. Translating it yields CASSVAQGVYTF.